The sample holds a few counts of the clone carrying this T cell receptor (beta chain). Its antigen is unidentified. This sample was included in a study of metastatic and nonmetastatic thyroid tumors. Study-level findings and limits: As reported, TCR beta diversity in blood and tumor was significantly higher in malignant thyroid tumors than in benign nodules.

TCRdb recomputed clones from the PCR reads via MiXCR. This sample has more than 70,000 clones, with approximately 9% found just once. No patient had received any treatment before thyroid surgery. CDR1 and CDR2 from the germline V gene are MNHNS and SASEGT. With V trimmed by 2 bases and J by 5 bases, 10 bases remained unmatched. The CDR3 consists of 17 residues. The clonotype comes from a female donor with papillary thyroid cancer or a benign thyroid nodule (not recorded which). Some clones in this sample may be carry-over from other donors' samples. The V and J genes are TRBV6-1 and TRBJ2-1; 9 bases fit TRBD2. Specimen: blood. In DNA, the CDR3 is TGTGCCAGCAGTGAATGGGTTCTGGCGGGGGGGCACAATGAGCAGTTCTTC. It codes for CASSEWVLAGGHNEQFF.